Described below is a single TCR beta chain sequence and its context. Its antigen is undetermined. The data were taken from a study of vaccination effects on CD4 cells after COVID-19. Generated by immunoSEQ multiplex PCR, the TCRdb table keeps only in-frame clones and is missing some. The data hold roughly 20,000 clones, with 65% to 75% observed a single time. Using viral peptide pools, the ViraFEST assay grew out antigen-specific CD4+ T cells prior to sequencing. Culture lasted about nine days before CD4+ T cell isolation. The study found no prior SARS-CoV-2 infection in the vaccine recipients, who tested negative for nucleocapsid antibodies. IL-2 medium supplanted half the medium on days 3 and 7. Germline values: CDR1 MDHEN, CDR2 SYDVKM. CDR3 size: 14 residues. The ends were cut back, 3 bases at V and 4 bases at J, with 10 bases in the middle.

This specimen consisted of CD4+ T cells from PBMCs cultured with HCoV-NL63 spike peptides, obtained before COVID-19 vaccination. This sequence joins TRBV28 and TRBJ1-5; maybe TRBD1 (5 bases). This sequence was found in a human donor who received a COVID-19 vaccine. The CDR3 is CASSFSGANQPQHF. The DNA of the CDR3 is TGTGCCAGCAGTTTCAGCGGGGCGAATCAGCCCCAGCATTTT.